The 24 T cell receptor beta chains below all came from one sample that was sequenced in a study of Ad26.COV2.S vaccination and SARS-CoV-2 variants. The assay was immunoSEQ multiplex PCR, and TCRdb's table has in-frame clones only and misses some. The sample shows more than 300,000 clones, about 87% of them seen only once. Noted treatment: 15 to 20 received Ad26.COV2.S at low or high dose, single or two shots; about 5 received placebo; per-sample allocation not given. It was on day 63 after the first vaccine or placebo injection that samples were taken. Source: peripheral blood, taken in a trial of Ad26.COV2.S vaccine versus placebo. These receptor sequences come from a person between 18 and 59 years old who received the Ad26.COV2.S COVID-19 vaccine or a placebo.

This clone was observed a single time. The chain combines TRBV20-1 with TRBJ1-5; D is undetermined. CDR1 DFQATT and CDR2 SNEGSKA come from the germline V gene (reference sequence). The CDR3 is made up of 16 amino acids. V shed 3 bases and J shed 4 bases, with 19 bases lying between them. Here the CDR3 reads CSASLRNPARNQPQHF. The CDR3 nucleotides are TGCAGTGCTAGTCTGAGGAATCCGGCGAGAAATCAGCCCCAGCATTTT.

The chain employs TRBV4-2 and TRBJ1-2; D is possibly TRBD1 (6 bases). The CDR3 is 15 amino acids. The V end lost 0 bases, the J end lost 0 bases, and 8 bases lay between the germline ends. The germline gives CDR1 LGHNA, CDR2 YNFKEQ. DNA of the CDR3: TGTGCCAGCAGCCAAGATCGGGACACTAACTATGGCTACACCTTC. This gives the protein CASSQDRDTNYGYTF.

The chain is built from TRBV11-3 and TRBJ2-5; 15 positions match TRBD2. The V gene end was trimmed by 6 bases and the J gene end by 5 bases; junction bases not matched to a gene: 7. The CDR3 is made up of 16 amino acids. Germline V gene lookup returns CDR1 SGHNT and CDR2 YENEEA. CDR3 DNA: TGTGCCAGCAGTCCTGGACTAGCGGGAGGGATGGAGACCCAGTACTTC. Translated, it gives CASSPGLAGGMETQYF.

This chain connects TRBV5-5 to TRBJ2-7; 11 bases match TRBD2. This CDR3 is built from 14 residues. With V trimmed by 4 bases and J by 3 bases, 3 bases remained unmatched. CDR1 SGHKS and CDR2 YYEKEE come from the germline V gene (reference sequence). This chain's CDR3 is CASSPGLADYEQYF. The CDR3, as DNA: TGTGCCAGCAGCCCGGGACTAGCGGACTACGAGCAGTACTTC.

This clone was seen a handful of times. The rearrangement uses TRBV7-8 and TRBJ2-3, with TRBD2 identical over 12 bases. V was clipped by 3 bases and J by 8 bases; unmatched bases: 6. The CDR3 has 15 residues. Germline loops: CDR1 SGHVS, CDR2 FQNEAQ. CDR3 coding DNA: TGTGCCAGCAGCTTCCGACTAGCGGGAGAAGGTACGCAGTATTTT. Its protein product is CASSFRLAGEGTQYF.

This chain links TRBV2 with TRBJ2-5; no reliable D call. The V gene's germline CDR1 is SNHLY and CDR2 FYNNEI. This CDR3 region has 14 residues. The V end was cut by 7 bases, the J end by 6 bases, with 18 bases between. CDR3 DNA sequence: TGTGCCAGCACAAGTGACTTCCTACAAAAGACCCAGTACTTC. It specifies CASTSDFLQKTQYF.

This sequence joins TRBV18 and TRBJ1-1; no definite D call. The CDR3 runs 13 residues. V was pared by 5 bases and J by 0 bases, with 7 bases between. Germline CDR1 is KGHSH and CDR2 is LQKENI. CDR3 DNA: TGTGCCAGCTCATCACAAGTGAACACTGAAGCTTTCTTT. Its protein is CASSSQVNTEAFF. The whole variable domain, remainder taken from reference TRBV18 and TRBJ1-1, is NAGVMQNPRHLVRRRGQEARLRCSPMKGHSHVYWYRQLPEEGLKFMVYLQKENIIDESGMPKERFSAEFPKEGPSILRIQQVVRGDSAAYFCASSSQVNTEAFFGQGTRLTVV.

There are a few counts of this clone. This chain uses TRBV7-9 with TRBJ1-1, with D perhaps matching TRBD1 (5 bases). CDR1 and CDR2 from the germline V gene are SEHNR and FQNEAQ (reference sequence). Trimming left V 2 bases short and J 5 bases short, with 21 bases between. This CDR3 is 17 amino acids long. In DNA form, the CDR3 reads TGTGCCAGCAGCTTATGGGGGGGTCGTTTGAGTAGTACTGAAGCTTTCTTT. Encoded protein: CASSLWGGRLSSTEAFF.

V is TRBV5-8 and J is TRBJ1-4, with unresolved D. The CDR3 runs to 16 residues. V was cut by 2 bases and J by 1 base, with 12 bases left in between. In germline, CDR1 is SGHTS, CDR2 YDEGEE. CDR3 residues: CASSFGGILTNEKLFF. CDR3 coding DNA: TGTGCCAGCAGCTTTGGAGGGATTCTAACTAATGAAAAACTGTTTTTT.

V usage is TRBV5-6 and J usage is TRBJ1-2; weak D call: TRBD1 (6 bases). This CDR3 comprises 14 residues. V dropped 9 bases and J dropped 3 bases, with 18 bases sitting between them. CDR1 is SGHDT and CDR2 is YYEEEE in the germline V gene. The CDR3 DNA sequence: TGTGCCACGAACAGGGTCGTTGGAGACTATGGCTACACCTTC. It codes for CATNRVVGDYGYTF.

The chain employs TRBV30 and TRBJ2-3, with TRBD2 identical over 7 bases. Germline CDR1 and CDR2: GTSNPN and SVGIG (reference sequence). The CDR3 totals 13 residues. After removal of 4 bases from V and 14 bases from J, the junction contained 15 bases not matched to a gene. The CDR3 nucleotides are TGTGCCTGGACCGGCGGGGTCGGACTAGTTGCGTATTTT. Translation gives CAWTGGVGLVAYF.

This chain uses TRBV5-6 with TRBJ1-4, with D unclear. In germline, CDR1 is SGHDT, CDR2 YYEEEE. V shed 0 bases and J shed 11 bases, with 8 bases lying between them. This CDR3 has 12 residues. In DNA form, the CDR3 reads TGTGCCAGCAGCTTGGATGAGGAGAAACTGTTTTTT. Translation gives CASSLDEEKLFF.

This clone appeared once. CDR3 nucleotide sequence: TGTGCCAGCAGCCCCCGAAGGCGGGAGGGACAAGCAATCGCAGATACGCAGTATTTT. This gives the protein CASSPRRREGQAIADTQYF. The chain is built from TRBV7-6 and TRBJ2-3, with TRBD2 matching over 9 bases. The V and J ends lost 5 bases and 4 bases, in that order; junction bases with no gene match: 19. Germline V gene sequence: CDR1 SGHVS, CDR2 FNYEAQ. The CDR3 covers 19 residues.

This chain connects TRBV20-1 to TRBJ1-1; D gene uncertain. V dropped 5 bases and J dropped 0 bases, with 4 bases sitting between them. The germline CDR1 and CDR2 sequences are DFQATT and SNEGSKA (reference sequence). This CDR3 spans 11 amino acids. CDR3 protein: CSAQLNTEAFF. CDR3 in DNA: TGCAGTGCTCAGTTGAACACTGAAGCTTTCTTT.

The rearrangement joins TRBV5-1 to TRBJ2-2; TRBD1 agrees at 7 bases. The germline V gene has CDR1 SGHRS and CDR2 YFSETQ. V was pared by 1 base and J by 7 bases, with 4 bases of the junction left unmatched. The CDR3 has 14 amino acids. For the CDR3, the DNA is TGCGCCAGCAGCTTGACCCAGGGGGTCGGGGAGCTGTTTTTT. Translated: CASSLTQGVGELFF. Together with reference TRBV5-1 and TRBJ2-2, the CDR3 gives the full variable domain: KAGVTQTPRYLIKTRGQQVTLSCSPISGHRSVSWYQQTPGQGLQFLFEYFSETQRNKGNFPGRFSGRQFSNSRSEMNVSTLELGDSALYLCASSLTQGVGELFFGEGSRLTVL.

The chain couples TRBV11-3 to TRBJ1-1; 7 bases match TRBD1. The CDR3 totals 15 residues. V lost 4 bases and J lost 5; bases outside the gene matches: 10. Per germline, CDR1 SGHNT and CDR2 YENEEA. CDR3 in DNA: TGTGCCAGCAGCTCCGGACAGGCCGGGGGGACTGAAGCTTTCTTT. It is translated as CASSSGQAGGTEAFF.

This sequence joins TRBV7-9 and TRBJ2-1, with D possibly called TRBD1 or TRBD2 (5 bases each). There are 16 residues in the CDR3. Germline V gene sequence: CDR1 SEHNR, CDR2 FQNEAQ (reference sequence). V lost 0 bases, J lost 0 bases, and 9 bases lay in between. The CDR3 DNA sequence: TGTGCCAGCAGCTTAGCGAGGGGCTACTCCTACAATGAGCAGTTCTTC. Encoded protein: CASSLARGYSYNEQFF.

This sequence joins TRBV7-3 and TRBJ1-2, with a weak D call TRBD1 (5 bases). Germline V lookup: CDR1 SGHTA, CDR2 FQGTGA. V was trimmed by 1 base and J by 6 bases, leaving 15 bases between them. CDR3 length: 15 residues. CDR3 sequence: CASSLRARAKDGYTF. The CDR3 region has the DNA TGTGCCAGCAGCTTAAGGGCCAGGGCAAAGGATGGCTACACCTTC.

In this sample, this clone turned up a few times. This sample also contains other DNA sequences that code for the same CDR3. The genes are TRBV7-9 and TRBJ2-7; D perhaps matches TRBD1 (5 bases). The germline V gene encodes CDR1 SEHNR and CDR2 FQNEAQ (reference sequence). V gave up 1 base and J gave up 5 bases, with 6 bases separating them. There are 12 residues in the CDR3. For the CDR3, the DNA is TGTGCCAGCAGCTTAGGGGGCCACGAGCAGTACTTC. This gives the protein CASSLGGHEQYF.

The chain carries TRBV7-8 and TRBJ2-2; no clear D. The CDR3 is 13 residues long. Germline assignment: CDR1 SGHVS and CDR2 FQNEAQ. Trimming removed 4 bases at V and 2 bases at J, with 5 bases between. CDR3 amino acids: CASSSKNTGELFF. The CDR3 nucleotides read TGTGCCAGCAGCTCCAAAAACACCGGGGAGCTGTTTTTT.

This chain joins TRBV7-2 and TRBJ1-1; D gene unclear. The ends were cut back, 3 bases at V and 6 bases at J, with 11 bases in the middle. CDR3 length: 13 amino acids. Germline lookup yields CDR1 SGHTA and CDR2 FQGNSA. The CDR3 is CASSFVRRAEAFF. CDR3 sequence (DNA): TGTGCCAGCAGCTTTGTACGGCGGGCTGAAGCTTTCTTT.

The V and J genes are TRBV12-3 or TRBV12-4 and TRBJ1-1; no definite D call. This CDR3 is 13 amino acids long. Trimming removed 6 bases at V and 1 base at J, with 9 bases between. CDR3 sequence (DNA): TGTGCCAGCAGACCTGGCGAGAACACTGAAGCTTTCTTT. Translating it yields CASRPGENTEAFF.

The chain joins TRBV6-2 or TRBV6-3 to TRBJ2-3, with 13 bases identical to TRBD2. The J segment lost 6 bases and the V segment lost 6 bases, leaving 9 bases of the junction unmatched. Germline CDR1 reads MNHEY; CDR2 reads SVGEGT. CDR3 length: 16 amino acids. Here the CDR3 reads CASSRLAGGNSDTQYF. CDR3 sequence (DNA): TGTGCCAGCAGCCGACTAGCGGGGGGAAATTCTGATACGCAGTATTTT.

The V gene is TRBV19, the J gene TRBJ2-7, with D perhaps TRBD1 (6 bases). The CDR3 contains 15 residues. Germline CDR1 reads LNHDA; CDR2 reads SQIVND (reference sequence). With 5 bases removed from V and 4 bases from J, the gap between germline ends came to 18 bases. CDR3 sequence: CASSAPGATRYEQYF. The CDR3 nucleotides read TGTGCCAGTAGTGCCCCAGGGGCAACTAGGTACGAGCAGTACTTC.